The present T cell receptor (beta chain) was sequenced within a study of Ad26.COV2.S vaccination and SARS-CoV-2 variants. Germline values: CDR1 SGDLS, CDR2 YYNGEE. V was pared by 4 bases and J by 4 bases, with 10 bases between. The CDR3 totals 13 residues. Profiled with immunoSEQ multiplex PCR; TCRdb holds only in-frame clones, not every one. The sample contains more than 300,000 clones, roughly 90% of which appear only once. The treatment here: around 19 received Ad26.COV2.S at low or high dose, single or two shots; five or six received placebo; per-sample allocation not given. Following the first vaccine or placebo injection, samples were taken on day 63. This clone was observed once.

This TCR was recovered from a person aged 18-60 years who received the Ad26.COV2.S COVID-19 vaccine or a placebo. J is TRBJ2-3 and V is TRBV9; tentatively, D is TRBD1 (5 bases). The input for sequencing was peripheral blood, taken in a trial of Ad26.COV2.S vaccine versus placebo. CDR3 nucleotide sequence: TGTGCCAGCAGCTCAGGGTACTCAGATACGCAGTATTTT. This codes for CASSSGYSDTQYF.